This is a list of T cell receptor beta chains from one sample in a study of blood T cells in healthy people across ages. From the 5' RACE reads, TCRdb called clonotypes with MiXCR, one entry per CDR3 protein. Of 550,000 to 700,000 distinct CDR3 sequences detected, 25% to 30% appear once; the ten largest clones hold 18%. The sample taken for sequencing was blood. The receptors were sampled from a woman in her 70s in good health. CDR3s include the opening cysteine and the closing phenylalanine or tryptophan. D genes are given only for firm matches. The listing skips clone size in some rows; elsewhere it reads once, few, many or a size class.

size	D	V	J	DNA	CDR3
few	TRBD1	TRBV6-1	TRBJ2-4	TGTGCCAGCAGGCGGACAGGGGAAAACATTCAGTACTTC	CASRRTGENIQYF
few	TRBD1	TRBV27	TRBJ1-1	TGTGCCAGCAGCCCCACAGGGGATAACACTGAAGCTTTCTTT	CASSPTGDNTEAFF
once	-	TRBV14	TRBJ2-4	TGTGCCAGCAGCTCTATTTCAGCCAAAAACATTCAGTACTTC	CASSSISAKNIQYF
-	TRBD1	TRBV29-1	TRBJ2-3	TGCAGCGCTGCGGGACAGGGGGGTACTAGCACGGATACGCAGTATTTT	CSAAGQGGTSTDTQYF
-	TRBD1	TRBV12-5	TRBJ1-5	TGTGCTAGTGGTTTGAAGGGGGCCAGCCAGCCCCAGCATTTT	CASGLKGASQPQHF
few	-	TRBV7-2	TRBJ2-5	TGTGCCAGCAGCTTAAGGTTTGGGTACCAAGAGACCCAGTACTTC	CASSLRFGYQETQYF
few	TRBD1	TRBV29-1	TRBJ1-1	TGCAGCGTTGACAGGGGGGGCACTGAAGCTTTCTTT	CSVDRGGTEAFF
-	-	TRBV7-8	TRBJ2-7	TGTGCCAGCAGCTTAGCGCACATAGAGGGGGACTACGAGCAGTACTTC	CASSLAHIEGDYEQYF
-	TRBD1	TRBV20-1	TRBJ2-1	TGCAGTGCTAGGCCGCCGGGACAGGGACACAATGAGCAGCTCTTC	CSARPPGQGHNEQLF
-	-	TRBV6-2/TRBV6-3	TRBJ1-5	TGTGCCAGCAGTCCCTGGGTAAACAATCAGCCCCAGCATTTT	CASSPWVNNQPQHF
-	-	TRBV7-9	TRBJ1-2	TGTGCCAGCAGCTTAGTTGGGCTAGGGGACGGCTACACCTTC	CASSLVGLGDGYTF
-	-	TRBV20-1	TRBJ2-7	TGCAGTGCTAGAGTGGGAGGATTTTACGAGCAGTACTTC	CSARVGGFYEQYF
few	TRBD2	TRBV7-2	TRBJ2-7	TGTGCCAGCAGCTCGGGACTAGTCCTTGAGCAGTACTTC	CASSSGLVLEQYF
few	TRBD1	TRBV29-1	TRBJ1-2	TGCAGCGTTGAAGAGCCTGGGACAGGACCCCTGCTGGATGGCTACACCTTC	CSVEEPGTGPLLDGYTF
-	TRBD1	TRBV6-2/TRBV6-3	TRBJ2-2	TGTGCCAGCAGAGCCGGGACAGGGATCACCGGGGAGCTGTTTTTT	CASRAGTGITGELFF
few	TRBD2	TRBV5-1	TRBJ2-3	TGCGCCAGCAGCTTGGCTCAGCGGGGGGGCACAGATACGCAGTATTTT	CASSLAQRGGTDTQYF
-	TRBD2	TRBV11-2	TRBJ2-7	TGTGCCAGCAGCTTATCAGCGGGGTCCCATGTAAACTACGAGCAGTACTTC	CASSLSAGSHVNYEQYF
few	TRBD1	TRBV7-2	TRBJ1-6	TGTGCCAGCAGCCAAGGGACAGTCTCCCTCCACTTT	CASSQGTVSLHF
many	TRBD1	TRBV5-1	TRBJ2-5	TGCGCCAGCAGCTTCGGACAGGTAGACGGGGAGACCCAGTACTTC	CASSFGQVDGETQYF
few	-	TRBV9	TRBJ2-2	TGTGCCAGCAGCGTAGGAGAGGCCGGGGAGCTGTTTTTT	CASSVGEAGELFF
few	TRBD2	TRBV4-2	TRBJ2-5	TGTGCCAGCAGGCGGGGACCAGCGGGGCTTGAGACCCAGTACTTC	CASRRGPAGLETQYF
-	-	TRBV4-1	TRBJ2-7	TGCGCCAGCAGCCGGACTCTTTCCTACGAGCAGTACTTC	CASSRTLSYEQYF
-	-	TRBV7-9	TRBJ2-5	TGTGCCAGCAGCATGAGCCAGGGGCGCAAAGAGACCCAGTACTTC	CASSMSQGRKETQYF
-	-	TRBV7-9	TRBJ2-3	TGTGCCAGCAGCTTAGGAGGGACCACAGATACGCAGTATTTT	CASSLGGTTDTQYF
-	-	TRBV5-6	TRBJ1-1	TGTGCCAGCAGCTTTCAGACTGAAGCTTTCTTT	CASSFQTEAFF
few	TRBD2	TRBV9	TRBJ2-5	TGTGCCAGCAGCGTAGCCCCTGGGCTAGCGGGGCCGGTGAGCCAAGAGACCCAGTACTTC	CASSVAPGLAGPVSQETQYF
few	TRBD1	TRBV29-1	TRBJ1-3	TGCAGCGTTGCCGCGGACAGGGCATCTGGAAACACCATATATTTT	CSVAADRASGNTIYF
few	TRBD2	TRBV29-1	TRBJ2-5	TGCAGCGTCGGAAGGACTAGCGGGTTCCAAGAGACCCAGTACTTC	CSVGRTSGFQETQYF
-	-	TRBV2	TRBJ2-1	TGTGCCAGCAGTGAGGACAGTAATAAGCAGTTCTTC	CASSEDSNKQFF
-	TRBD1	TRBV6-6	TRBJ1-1	TGTGCCGGCATTCCCGGGACAGGATGGTCCGTGAACACTGAAGCTTTCTTT	CAGIPGTGWSVNTEAFF
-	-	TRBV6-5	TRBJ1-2	TGTGCCAGCAGGGGACTGGGGGGAAGGAATGGCTACACCTTC	CASRGLGGRNGYTF
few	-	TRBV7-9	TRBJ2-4	TGTGCCAGCAGCTTAATGCGGGGAGCCAAAAACATTCAGTACTTC	CASSLMRGAKNIQYF
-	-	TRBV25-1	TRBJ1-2	TGTGCCAGCAGTAAAGGACGAAGCTATGGCTACACCTTC	CASSKGRSYGYTF
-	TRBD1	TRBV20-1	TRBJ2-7	TGCAGTGCTCTTTCACCGGGACAGGGTTCCTACGAGCAGTACTTC	CSALSPGQGSYEQYF
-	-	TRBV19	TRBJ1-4	TGTGCCAGTAGTATGAACCATAATGAAAAACTGTTTTTT	CASSMNHNEKLFF
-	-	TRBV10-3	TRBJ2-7	TGTGCCATCGGAAGAAGTGGGGGAGACTACGAGCAGTACTTC	CAIGRSGGDYEQYF
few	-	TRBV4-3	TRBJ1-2	TGCGCCAGCAGCCAAGATAGGGGGAGCCTACAGGGCTACACCTTC	CASSQDRGSLQGYTF
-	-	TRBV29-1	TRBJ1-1	TGCAGCGTTATTCTTCCCAGACAGAGCTCTAGCACTGAAGCTTTCTTT	CSVILPRQSSSTEAFF
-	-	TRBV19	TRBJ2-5	TGTGCCAGCAGTATAATAGAAGGGGTGGCAGAGACCCAGTACTTC	CASSIIEGVAETQYF
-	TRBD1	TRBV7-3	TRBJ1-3	TGTGCCAGCAGTTTCCCGGGACAGGCGCGAAACACCATATATTTT	CASSFPGQARNTIYF
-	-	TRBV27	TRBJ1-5	TGTGCCAGCAGTCTCGGACATAGTAGGCAGCCCCAGCATTTT	CASSLGHSRQPQHF